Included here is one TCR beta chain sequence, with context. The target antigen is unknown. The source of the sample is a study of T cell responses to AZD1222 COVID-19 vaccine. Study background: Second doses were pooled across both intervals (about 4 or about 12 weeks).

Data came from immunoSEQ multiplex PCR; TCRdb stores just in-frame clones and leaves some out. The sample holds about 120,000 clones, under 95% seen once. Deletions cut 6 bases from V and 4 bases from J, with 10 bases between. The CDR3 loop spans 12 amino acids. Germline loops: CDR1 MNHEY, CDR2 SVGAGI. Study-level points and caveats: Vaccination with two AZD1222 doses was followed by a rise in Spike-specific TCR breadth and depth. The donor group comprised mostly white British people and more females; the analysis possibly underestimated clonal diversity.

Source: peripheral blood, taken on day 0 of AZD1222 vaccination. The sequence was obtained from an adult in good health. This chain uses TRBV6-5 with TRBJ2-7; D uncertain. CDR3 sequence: CASRESTYEQYF. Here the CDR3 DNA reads TGTGCCAGCAGAGAGAGTACATACGAGCAGTACTTC.